Below are 25 T cell receptor beta chains sequenced from a single sample in a study of blood T cell repertoires in COVID-19. TCRdb's copy holds only in-frame clones and misses some; the assay was immunoSEQ multiplex PCR. The profile shows some 190,000 clones, around 82% of them singletons. Material: PBMCs or T cells enriched from blood (not recorded which). These receptors were collected from a woman between 50 and 59 years old with acute COVID-19.

The chain couples TRBV7-3 to TRBJ2-3; D perhaps matches TRBD2 (7 bases). Trimming took 2 bases from V and 4 from J, leaving 19 bases between them. CDR1 and CDR2 (germline): SGHTA, FQGTGA. The CDR3 totals 17 residues. CDR3 DNA sequence: TGTGCCAGCAGCTTAGGGCCACGGGGGGCGGCACCAGATACGCAGTATTTT. This sequence encodes CASSLGPRGAAPDTQYF.

The chain joins TRBV5-6 to TRBJ1-4; D is possibly TRBD1 (6 bases). There are 15 residues in the CDR3. The germline V gene has CDR1 SGHDT and CDR2 YYEEEE. The V end was cut by 1 base, the J end by 6 bases, with 13 bases between. CDR3 sequence (DNA): TGTGCCAGCAGCTTGATCGGGGGGCGCGATGAAAAACTGTTTTTT. Translation: CASSLIGGRDEKLFF.

The chain couples TRBV6-1 to TRBJ1-2, with a weak D call TRBD1 (5 bases). Germline V gene sequence: CDR1 MNHNS, CDR2 SASEGT. The V and J ends lost 2 bases and 4 bases respectively, with 8 bases between them. There are 13 residues in the CDR3. This chain's CDR3 is CASSEWGGYGYTF. For the CDR3, the DNA is TGTGCCAGCAGTGAATGGGGCGGCTATGGCTACACCTTC.

The rearrangement uses TRBV12-3 or TRBV12-4 and TRBJ2-2; D remains ambiguous. The ends were cut back, 7 bases at V and 3 bases at J, with 9 bases in the middle. This CDR3 spans 13 amino acids. CDR3 coding DNA: TGTGCCAGCACCCAACACGACACCGGGGAGCTGTTTTTT. It yields the protein CASTQHDTGELFF.

The gene calls are TRBV11-2 and TRBJ1-3, with D maybe TRBD1 (5 bases). The CDR3 contains 14 residues. V lost 2 bases, J lost 2 bases, and 7 bases lay in between. Germline V gives CDR1 SGHAT, CDR2 FQNNGV. CDR3 bases: TGTGCCAGCAGCTTACGGGGGGCTGGAAACACCATATATTTT. Encoded protein: CASSLRGAGNTIYF.

J is TRBJ1-5 and V is TRBV7-8, with 10 nucleotides matching TRBD1. V was clipped by 5 bases and J by 4 bases; unmatched bases: 2. The germline CDR1 and CDR2 sequences are SGHVS and FQNEAQ. This CDR3 comprises 14 residues. The CDR3 here is CASSRTGGNQPQHF. CDR3 bases: TGTGCCAGCAGCCGGACAGGGGGTAATCAGCCCCAGCATTTT.

The V gene is TRBV28, the J gene TRBJ1-2; perhaps TRBD1 as D (5 bases). Germline V lookup: CDR1 MDHEN, CDR2 SYDVKM. CDR3 length: 13 residues. V lost 5 bases to trimming and J lost 13 bases, with 20 bases between them. The CDR3 bases are TGTGCCAGCAGTATACGGACACCCCGTTGGGGCACCTTC. It specifies CASSIRTPRWGTF.

The chain links TRBV2 to TRBJ1-1; possibly TRBD1 for D (6 bases). CDR1 and CDR2 (germline): SNHLY, FYNNEI. The CDR3 covers 12 residues. Deletions cut 3 bases from V and 8 bases from J, with 10 bases between. Written as DNA, the CDR3 is TGTGCCAGCAGTGACAGGGGTCGGGAAGCTTTCTTT. It encodes CASSDRGREAFF.

This chain uses TRBV2 with TRBJ2-5, with a weak D call TRBD1 (6 bases). The germline V gene encodes CDR1 SNHLY and CDR2 FYNNEI. The V and J ends lost 1 base and 4 bases respectively, with 13 bases between them. CDR3 length: 15 residues. As DNA, the CDR3 is TGTGCCAGCAGTGAAGGGCAGGGGTCGGGAGAGACCCAGTACTTC. Amino acids: CASSEGQGSGETQYF.

The chain links TRBV30 to TRBJ2-4; TRBD2 might be the D (5 bases). This CDR3 has 16 residues. Trimming removed 2 bases at V and 6 bases at J, with 20 bases between. Per germline, CDR1 GTSNPN and CDR2 SVGIG (reference sequence). This chain's CDR3 is CAWSHGGSFIGNIQYF. The CDR3 coding sequence is TGTGCCTGGAGTCATGGCGGGTCTTTTATAGGAAACATTCAGTACTTC. Filled out from reference TRBV30 and TRBJ2-4, the complete variable domain reads SQTIHQWPATLVQPVGSPLSLECTVEGTSNPNLYWYRQAAGRGLQLLFYSVGIGQISSEVPQNLSASRPQDRQFILSSKKLLLSDSGFYLCAWSHGGSFIGNIQYFGAGTRLSVL.

This rearrangement joins TRBV7-6 to TRBJ1-1, with TRBD1 identical over 7 bases. Germline CDR1 is SGHVS and CDR2 is FNYEAQ. The CDR3 is 13 residues long. V shed 10 bases, J shed 2 bases, and the junction held 7 bases outside the gene matches. The CDR3 sequence is CATRRDRNTEAFF. CDR3 sequence (DNA): TGTGCCACTCGGCGGGACAGAAACACTGAAGCTTTCTTT.

This clone has more than one count but fewer than ten. This chain uses TRBV13 with TRBJ1-1; D might be TRBD1 (5 bases). There are 16 residues in the CDR3. V dropped 7 bases and J dropped 0 bases, with 18 bases sitting between them. Germline CDR1 reads PRHDT; CDR2 reads FYEKMQ (reference sequence). The CDR3, as DNA: TGTGCCAGCAACACTCGGGGAGGGGTAATGAACACTGAAGCTTTCTTT. Translated, it gives CASNTRGGVMNTEAFF.

The chain employs TRBV27 and TRBJ2-3; 10 bases are a match to TRBD2. V was pared by 10 bases and J by 5 bases, with 9 bases of the junction left unmatched. This CDR3 comprises 14 residues. Germline assignment: CDR1 MNHEY and CDR2 SMNVEV (reference sequence). The DNA for the CDR3 is TGTGCCACCGCGAGCGGGGGGGCAAGAGATACGCAGTATTTT. Translated: CATASGGARDTQYF.

The V gene is TRBV20-1, the J gene TRBJ2-1, with a tentative D call TRBD2 (6 bases). The ends were cut back, 3 bases at V and 0 bases at J, with 15 bases in the middle. This CDR3 is 16 amino acids long. Looked up from germline, CDR1 is DFQATT and CDR2 is SNEGSKA (reference sequence). Here the CDR3 DNA reads TGCAGTGCTAGTGTACTGGGGGGAAGCTCCTACAATGAGCAGTTCTTC. The encoded protein is CSASVLGGSSYNEQFF.

This clone was found a few times. The V call is TRBV2, the J call TRBJ2-1; the match to TRBD2 covers 14 bases. In germline, CDR1 is SNHLY, CDR2 FYNNEI. This CDR3 region has 16 residues. J lost 7 bases, V lost 8 bases, and 10 bases had no gene match. The CDR3 sequence: CASQGPGLAGVNEQFF. The CDR3 region has the DNA TGTGCCAGCCAAGGGCCGGGACTAGCGGGGGTGAATGAGCAGTTCTTC.

This chain connects TRBV15 to TRBJ1-5, with 8 bases aligning to TRBD1. V was clipped by 4 bases and J by 4 bases; unmatched bases: 3. The length of the CDR3 is 14 residues. In germline, CDR1 is LNHNV, CDR2 YYDKDF (reference sequence). The CDR3 DNA follows: TGTGCCACCAGCACCCGACAGGGGAATCAGCCCCAGCATTTT. Translating it yields CATSTRQGNQPQHF.

This chain connects TRBV18 to TRBJ2-2, with TRBD1 matching 9 bases. Losses at the gene ends were 3 bases for V and 7 bases for J; bases not matched to a gene: 9. Germline V gene data show CDR1 as KGHSH and CDR2 as LQKENI. The CDR3 contains 16 residues. This chain's CDR3 is CASSPPNRGQHGELFF. CDR3 in DNA: TGTGCCAGCTCACCCCCAAACAGGGGGCAGCACGGGGAGCTGTTTTTT.

J is TRBJ2-1 and V is TRBV5-1; TRBD1 aligns across 8 bases. J gave up 4 bases and V 0 bases, and 3 bases lay outside the gene matches. Germline V gene sequence: CDR1 SGHRS, CDR2 YFSETQ. CDR3 length equals 15 residues. For the CDR3, the DNA is TGCGCCAGCAGCTTGGCGGACAGGGTATACAATGAGCAGTTCTTC. Amino acids: CASSLADRVYNEQFF.

V and J are TRBV7-9 and TRBJ2-3, with TRBD2 matching over 13 bases. Germline V gene lookup returns CDR1 SEHNR and CDR2 FQNEAQ (reference sequence). V was clipped by 5 bases and J by 6 bases; unmatched bases: 11. CDR3 length equals 17 residues. CDR3 coding DNA: TGTGCCAGCAGCCCATGGACTAGCGGGAGTGGGGGGGATACGCAGTATTTT. This encodes CASSPWTSGSGGDTQYF.

The J gene is TRBJ1-1, the V gene TRBV6-2 or TRBV6-3, with 7 bases matching TRBD1. The trim removed 0 bases at V and 6 bases at J, leaving 4 bases unmatched. CDR1 is MNHEY, CDR2 SVGEGT, per germline. The CDR3 has 14 residues. The CDR3 coding sequence is TGTGCCAGCAGTTACTCGACAGGGTACGCTGAAGCTTTCTTT. This sequence encodes CASSYSTGYAEAFF.

This clone was recorded only once. V gene TRBV7-2 combines with J gene TRBJ1-2, with 7 bases lining up with TRBD1. Germline CDR1 reads SGHTA; CDR2 reads FQGNSA. V lost 4 bases to trimming and J lost 7 bases; unmatched junction nucleotides: 6. The CDR3 extends over 13 amino acids. CDR3 sequence: CASSSTGVRGYTF. In DNA form, the CDR3 reads TGTGCCAGCAGCTCAACAGGGGTCCGTGGCTACACCTTC.

The gene calls are TRBV28 and TRBJ2-7; no reliable D call. The CDR3 contains 14 residues. From germline, CDR1 is MDHEN and CDR2 SYDVKM. V lost 1 base, J lost 6 bases, and 13 bases lay in between. CDR3 nucleotide sequence: TGTGCCAGCAGTTTATCAAGCCCCTCCATCGAGCAGTACGTC. Encoded protein: CASSLSSPSIEQYV.

This clone occurred a few times. The rearrangement links TRBV7-2 to TRBJ1-2; no clear D. Trimming took 4 bases from V and 4 from J, leaving 10 bases between them. The CDR3 runs to 13 residues. CDR1 is SGHTA and CDR2 is FQGNSA in the germline V gene. This CDR3 is CASSYQEIYGYTF. The DNA of the CDR3 is TGTGCCAGCAGCTATCAGGAAATCTATGGCTACACCTTC.

This clone has just a few counts. The rearrangement links TRBV5-1 to TRBJ1-6; D is possibly TRBD1 (5 bases). Germline V gene lookup returns CDR1 SGHRS and CDR2 YFSETQ. CDR3 length: 14 amino acids. V shed 7 bases and J shed 7 bases, with 15 bases lying between them. CDR3 amino acids: CASVEIPGNSPLHF. As DNA, the CDR3 is TGCGCCAGCGTTGAGATACCAGGGAATTCACCCCTCCACTTT.

This clone was observed a few times. The CDR3 is CASSLSQINQPQHF. DNA for the CDR3: TGTGCCAGCAGCTTGTCTCAGATCAATCAGCCCCAGCATTTT. J is TRBJ1-5 and V is TRBV5-6; D is uncertain. The CDR3 extends over 14 amino acids. Germline V gives CDR1 SGHDT, CDR2 YYEEEE. Trimming took 1 base from V and 3 from J, leaving 8 bases between them.